These 3 T cell receptor beta chains were all obtained from the same sample, sequenced in a study of control samples from healthy donors and cancer patients (dated by TCRdb to 2018 to 2020). Library construction relied on the immunoSEQ multiplex PCR assay. TCRdb re-hosts the immuneACCESS table, in-frame sequences only. Its copies lack some clones; in the studies checked, an unresolved V gene accounts for under half of them, and the cause for the rest is not known. Here the sample has about 130,000 clones; 91% occur a single time. The top ten clones comprise roughly 8.7% of the sample. Material for sequencing was blood. These receptor sequences come from a man aged 18 to 30 in good health.

The gene calls are TRBV10-3 and TRBJ1-3, with TRBD1 matching 8 bases. V lost 1 base, J lost 4 bases, and 3 bases stayed unmatched. The germline gives CDR1 ENHRY, CDR2 SYGVKD. This CDR3 is 15 amino acids long. DNA for the CDR3: TGTGCCATCAGTGAGTGGACAGGGACCGGAAACACCATATATTTT. Translation: CAISEWTGTGNTIYF.

About this clone: Other DNA sequences in this specimen translate into the identical CDR3. This chain uses TRBV5-6 with TRBJ1-1; D ambiguous. Trimming cost V 2 bases and J 0 bases, with 5 bases left between them. The CDR3 totals 13 residues. Germline V gene sequence: CDR1 SGHDT, CDR2 YYEEEE. CDR3 in DNA: TGTGCCAGCAGCTTAGGCATGAACACTGAAGCTTTCTTT. Protein sequence: CASSLGMNTEAFF.

The chain combines TRBV19 with TRBJ1-2, with D perhaps matching TRBD1 (5 bases). The length of the CDR3 is 14 residues. CDR1 is LNHDA, CDR2 SQIVND, per germline (reference sequence). V shed 3 bases and J shed 4 bases, with 12 bases lying between them. CDR3 bases: TGTGCCAGTAGTATCAGGGAGCAGACCTATGGCTACACCTTC. As protein: CASSIREQTYGYTF. Filled out from reference TRBV19 and TRBJ1-2, the complete variable domain reads DGGITQSPKYLFRKEGQNVTLSCEQNLNHDAMYWYRQDPGQGLRLIYYSQIVNDFQKGDIAEGYSVSREKKESFPLTVTSAQKNPTAFYLCASSIREQTYGYTFGSGTRLTVV.